The 3 T cell receptor beta chains listed next were all sequenced from one sample in a study of blood T cell repertoires in COVID-19. Some clones are missing from TCRdb's copy, which holds only in-frame ones; the method was immunoSEQ multiplex PCR. The table has 150,000 or so clones, less than 95% seen once; the top ten hold over 0.45%. The specimen was peripheral blood. Every receptor here comes from a man aged 50 or older with acute or convalescent COVID-19.

About this clone itself: The same CDR3 is also encoded by other DNA sequences in this sample. The J gene is TRBJ2-3, the V gene TRBV10-1, with 8 nucleotides matching TRBD1. The trim removed 4 bases at V and 4 bases at J, leaving 4 bases unmatched. The CDR3 extends over 14 amino acids. Germline values: CDR1 WNHNN, CDR2 SYGVQD (reference sequence). CDR3 DNA: TGCGCCAGCAGTGCCGGACAGGGAGCAGATACGCAGTATTTT. This sequence encodes CASSAGQGADTQYF.

The chain joins TRBV19 to TRBJ1-6; the match to TRBD1 covers 9 bases. The CDR3 has 15 residues. CDR1 is LNHDA and CDR2 is SQIVND in the germline V gene (reference sequence). Trimming removed 4 bases from V and 10 bases from J; junction bases left unmatched: 8. The CDR3 DNA is TGTGCCAGTAGTAAAGGGGGACAGGGTTACTCACCCCTCCACTTT. Protein product: CASSKGGQGYSPLHF.

The chain recombines TRBV28 with TRBJ2-1, with a tentative D call TRBD2 (5 bases). V was shortened by 8 bases and J by 9 bases, with 11 bases between the two germline ends. Germline CDR1 and CDR2: MDHEN and SYDVKM. The CDR3 extends over 11 amino acids. In nucleotides, the CDR3 is TGTGCCAGCGGGGAGCGCAGTGAGCAGTTCTTC. It encodes CASGERSEQFF. Together with reference TRBV28 and TRBJ2-1, the CDR3 gives the full variable domain: DVKVTQSSRYLVKRTGEKVFLECVQDMDHENMFWYRQDPGLGLRLIYFSYDVKMKEKGDIPEGYSVSREKKERFSLILESASTNQTSMYLCASGERSEQFFGPGTRLTVL.